The rows below give T cell receptor beta chains drawn from one sample of a study of blood T cell repertoires in COVID-19. The assay was immunoSEQ multiplex PCR, and TCRdb's table has in-frame clones only and misses some. The data show 200,000 to 250,000 clones, with roughly 90% seen just once and about 4% held by the top ten. Sequencing was carried out using PBMCs or T cells enriched from blood (not recorded which). These receptors were taken from a woman aged 35 to 49 with acute COVID-19. Each CDR3 is given with its conserved first and last residue. D genes are given only for firm matches. Clone size appears in some rows only: once, few, many, or a class for an expanded clone.

v_gene: TRBV5-4
j_gene: TRBJ2-7
d_gene: TRBD2
abundance: once
CDR3nt: TGTGCCAGCAGCTCCTCTAGCGGGGTCTCCTACGAGCAGTACTTC
CDR3aa: CASSSSSGVSYEQYF

v_gene: TRBV5-8
j_gene: TRBJ2-3
d_gene: NA
abundance: NA
CDR3nt: TGTGCCAGCAGCTTGGGACCGGGGAAAACGCAGTATTTT
CDR3aa: CASSLGPGKTQYF

v_gene: TRBV2
j_gene: TRBJ1-2
d_gene: NA
abundance: NA
CDR3nt: TGTGCCAGCATCGGGACGGGGGGCTATGGCTACACCTTC
CDR3aa: CASIGTGGYGYTF

v_gene: TRBV10-3
j_gene: TRBJ1-3
d_gene: TRBD1
abundance: NA
CDR3nt: TGTGCCATTTCCACAGGGGCCGGAAACACCATATATTTT
CDR3aa: CAISTGAGNTIYF

v_gene: TRBV7-8
j_gene: TRBJ1-3
d_gene: NA
abundance: NA
CDR3nt: TGTGCCAGCAGATCATCTTCGGTTTCGGGAAACACCATATATTTT
CDR3aa: CASRSSSVSGNTIYF

v_gene: TRBV5-8
j_gene: TRBJ2-1
d_gene: NA
abundance: NA
CDR3nt: TGTGCCAGCAGCTCGCGGAATGAGCAGTTCTTC
CDR3aa: CASSSRNEQFF

v_gene: TRBV27
j_gene: TRBJ2-7
d_gene: TRBD1
abundance: NA
CDR3nt: TGTGCCAGCAGCTCCCACGGACAGGCGGAATCCTCCTACGAGCAGTACTTC
CDR3aa: CASSSHGQAESSYEQYF

v_gene: TRBV24-1
j_gene: TRBJ2-2
d_gene: TRBD1
abundance: NA
CDR3nt: TGTGCCACCAGTGATACCGGGACAGGGAAAACCGGGGAGCTGTTTTTT
CDR3aa: CATSDTGTGKTGELFF

v_gene: TRBV9
j_gene: TRBJ1-1
d_gene: TRBD1
abundance: NA
CDR3nt: TGTGCCAGCAGCGTCGGGTCAGGGGGCGGGAAGGACACTGAAGCTTTCTTT
CDR3aa: CASSVGSGGGKDTEAFF

v_gene: TRBV7-9
j_gene: TRBJ2-1
d_gene: NA
abundance: NA
CDR3nt: TGTGCCAGCAGCTTAGGGAGGGTGGATAGCTCCTACAATGAGCAGTTCTTC
CDR3aa: CASSLGRVDSSYNEQFF

v_gene: TRBV18
j_gene: TRBJ2-3
d_gene: TRBD2
abundance: few
CDR3nt: TGTGCCAGCTCACCCATTATCACTAGCGGGAACACAGATACGCAGTATTTT
CDR3aa: CASSPIITSGNTDTQYF

v_gene: TRBV6-5
j_gene: TRBJ1-6
d_gene: NA
abundance: NA
CDR3nt: TGTGCCAGCAGCCCCAACCGCAGGGCTTCACCCCTCCACTTT
CDR3aa: CASSPNRRASPLHF

v_gene: TRBV6-5
j_gene: TRBJ1-2
d_gene: TRBD1
abundance: NA
CDR3nt: TGTGCCAGCAGTCATCAGACAGGGCTGGGCTACACCTTC
CDR3aa: CASSHQTGLGYTF

v_gene: TRBV29-1
j_gene: TRBJ1-2
d_gene: NA
abundance: once
CDR3nt: TGCAGCGTTGAAAGTACGGGTGGCTACACCTTC
CDR3aa: CSVESTGGYTF

v_gene: TRBV7-9
j_gene: TRBJ1-1
d_gene: NA
abundance: NA
CDR3nt: TGTGCCAGCAGCTTAGGGGCTACAGGGTGGAGTAACACTGAAGCTTTCTTT
CDR3aa: CASSLGATGWSNTEAFF

v_gene: TRBV21-1
j_gene: TRBJ1-1
d_gene: NA
abundance: NA
CDR3nt: TGTGCCAGCAGCTTCGAAGCCAGCCCCGCGGGCACTGAAGCTTTCTTT
CDR3aa: CASSFEASPAGTEAFF

v_gene: TRBV18
j_gene: TRBJ2-7
d_gene: NA
abundance: NA
CDR3nt: TGTGCCAGCTCAGCGGCATCACCGGGACTTTTTTCCTACGAGCAGTACTTC
CDR3aa: CASSAASPGLFSYEQYF

v_gene: TRBV3-1/TRBV3-2
j_gene: TRBJ2-4
d_gene: NA
abundance: NA
CDR3nt: TGTGCCAGCAGCGCGATGCAGGGCGCAAAAAACATTCAGTACTTC
CDR3aa: CASSAMQGAKNIQYF

v_gene: TRBV25-1
j_gene: TRBJ1-6
d_gene: NA
abundance: once
CDR3nt: TGTGCCAGCAGTCTACGGTTAGGACAGAGCTCCTATAATTCACCCCTCCACTTT
CDR3aa: CASSLRLGQSSYNSPLHF

v_gene: TRBV2
j_gene: TRBJ2-1
d_gene: TRBD1
abundance: NA
CDR3nt: TGTGCCAGCAGTGAATTTTTCTGGGACAGGGGTAAAAACAATGAGCAGTTCTTC
CDR3aa: CASSEFFWDRGKNNEQFF

v_gene: TRBV3-1/TRBV3-2
j_gene: TRBJ2-1
d_gene: NA
abundance: NA
CDR3nt: TGTGCCAGCAGCCAAGCGGGACTGTCCTACAATGAGCAGTTCTTC
CDR3aa: CASSQAGLSYNEQFF

v_gene: TRBV11-2
j_gene: TRBJ2-5
d_gene: TRBD2
abundance: NA
CDR3nt: TGTGCCAGCAGCTTAGTAAGGCTAGCGGGAGAGACCCAGTACTTC
CDR3aa: CASSLVRLAGETQYF

v_gene: TRBV5-6
j_gene: TRBJ1-5
d_gene: NA
abundance: NA
CDR3nt: TGTGCCAGCAGCTTTTGGCTTCGCGGCATAAATCAGCCCCAGCATTTT
CDR3aa: CASSFWLRGINQPQHF

v_gene: TRBV7-2
j_gene: TRBJ1-1
d_gene: NA
abundance: NA
CDR3nt: TGTGCCAGCAGCCCCTTCTACGGGAGTGAAGCTTTCTTT
CDR3aa: CASSPFYGSEAFF

v_gene: TRBV19
j_gene: TRBJ1-4
d_gene: TRBD1
abundance: NA
CDR3nt: TGTGCCAGTAGTTCGAAGACAGGGGCGGGTGAAAAACTGTTTTTT
CDR3aa: CASSSKTGAGEKLFF

v_gene: TRBV19
j_gene: TRBJ2-3
d_gene: TRBD2
abundance: few
CDR3nt: TGTGCCAGTACCCCTAGCGGGGGAACAGATACGCAGTATTTT
CDR3aa: CASTPSGGTDTQYF

v_gene: TRBV6-5
j_gene: TRBJ1-1
d_gene: TRBD1
abundance: NA
CDR3nt: TGTGCCAGCAGTTACACCGGACAGGGAGCTGAAGCTTTCTTT
CDR3aa: CASSYTGQGAEAFF

v_gene: TRBV19
j_gene: TRBJ1-3
d_gene: TRBD1
abundance: NA
CDR3nt: TGTGCCAGTAGTATCCCATCGACAGGGGCTGGAAACACCATATATTTT
CDR3aa: CASSIPSTGAGNTIYF

v_gene: TRBV2
j_gene: TRBJ1-1
d_gene: TRBD1
abundance: NA
CDR3nt: TGTGCCAGCAGTGTACAGGGGGCTAACACTGAAGCTTTCTTT
CDR3aa: CASSVQGANTEAFF

v_gene: TRBV29-1
j_gene: TRBJ1-2
d_gene: NA
abundance: NA
CDR3nt: TGCAGCGTTGACAAGGACACCCTCTCCCCCTATGGCTACACCTTC
CDR3aa: CSVDKDTLSPYGYTF

v_gene: TRBV6-5
j_gene: TRBJ2-2
d_gene: NA
abundance: NA
CDR3nt: TGTGCCAGCAGTTATAACGGCGGGGAGCTGTTTTTT
CDR3aa: CASSYNGGELFF

v_gene: TRBV19
j_gene: TRBJ2-5
d_gene: NA
abundance: NA
CDR3nt: TGTGCCAGTAGCTCTTGGGGGCTAGCGGTCACCCAAGAGACCCAGTACTTC
CDR3aa: CASSSWGLAVTQETQYF

v_gene: TRBV10-3
j_gene: TRBJ1-2
d_gene: NA
abundance: few
CDR3nt: TGTGCCATCAGTGAGCTCCTGAGCTATGGCTACACCTTC
CDR3aa: CAISELLSYGYTF

v_gene: TRBV30
j_gene: TRBJ1-1
d_gene: NA
abundance: NA
CDR3nt: TGTGCCTGGAGTGTGCGATCTGAAGCTTTCTTT
CDR3aa: CAWSVRSEAFF

v_gene: TRBV6-5
j_gene: TRBJ1-5
d_gene: TRBD1
abundance: NA
CDR3nt: TGTGCCAGCAGTCCCGGGACAGGGGGCAATCAGCCCCAGCATTTT
CDR3aa: CASSPGTGGNQPQHF

v_gene: TRBV19
j_gene: TRBJ1-2
d_gene: NA
abundance: NA
CDR3nt: TGTGCCAGTAGTTTATACACTAACTATGGCTACACCTTC
CDR3aa: CASSLYTNYGYTF

v_gene: TRBV6-1
j_gene: TRBJ1-2
d_gene: NA
abundance: NA
CDR3nt: TGTGCCAGCAGTGAAGGCCGACAGTTTTACTATGGCTACACCTTC
CDR3aa: CASSEGRQFYYGYTF